The next 26 T cell receptor beta chains were all read from a single sample in a study of tumor-infiltrating lymphocytes in primary liver carcinoma. From about 530 ng total RNA, TCR beta cDNA was generated with a primer in the constant region. ARM-PCR, slightly modified, supplied the TCR beta libraries through three nested multiplex PCR rounds. TRBV1-TRBV30 forward and Cbeta reverse primers drove the first two approximately 11-cycle rounds. Via MiXCR, TCRdb re-called the multiplex PCR reads, giving one row per CDR3 protein. The table records tens of thousands of distinct CDR3 sequences, over 70% of them present only once. Without any cell sorting, roughly 18-30 mg of bulk tissue yielded co-extracted RNA and DNA. Sequenced input: liver tumor tissue from sampling region 4. Subset here: tumor region T4, right-lateral pole. These receptors were taken from a woman in her 30s with primary liver carcinoma and hepatitis B virus infection.

A remark on this clonotype: A read error is likely, as this CDR3 ends without the conserved phenylalanine or tryptophan. CDR3 in amino acids: CTSSPGLVEQFS. CDR3 nucleotide sequence: TGTACCAGCAGCCCGGGACTAGTGGAACAGTTCTCC. The chain couples TRBV5-4 to TRBJ2-1, with 8 nucleotides matching TRBD2. CDR1 SGHNT and CDR2 YYREEE come from the germline V gene (reference sequence). CDR3 length: 12 amino acids.

Concerning this clonotype: A read error is possible here, since a much larger clone lies one base away. The CDR3 ends on some other residue instead of the conserved phenylalanine or tryptophan, so this is likely a read error. The chain employs TRBV4-3 and TRBJ2-2; D might be TRBD2 (5 bases). Deletions cut 5 bases from V and 7 bases from J, with 11 bases between. Per the germline V gene, CDR1 is LGHNA and CDR2 is YSLEER. This CDR3 spans 13 amino acids. The CDR3 here is CASSSMGVGELFP. The CDR3 nucleotides are TGCGCCAGCAGCTCGATGGGAGTCGGGGAGCTGTTTCCT.

As to this clonotype: The junction shows a germline mismatch at one end, possibly a read error. V is TRBV11-1 and J is TRBJ1-1; D unresolved. The CDR3 totals 14 residues. Germline V gene lookup returns CDR1 SGHAT and CDR2 FQDESV (reference sequence). The CDR3: CASSFGHGYTEPFF. The CDR3 nucleotides are TGTGCCAGCAGCTTCGGGCATGGTTACACTGAACCTTTCTTT.

This sequence joins TRBV12-3 or TRBV12-4 and TRBJ2-5, with TRBD2 as a possible D gene (5 bases). V lost 9 bases to trimming and J lost 11 bases, with 28 bases between them. The length of the CDR3 is 15 residues. Written as DNA, the CDR3 is TGTGCCAGTAGCACCTACCCCGGTAGCGAAGAGAATCAGTACTTC. Its translation: CASSTYPGSEENQYF.

In this sample, this clonotype turned up once. A read error may produce the germline difference seen at one junction end. This rearrangement joins TRBV19 to TRBJ2-2; perhaps TRBD2 as D (5 bases). The germline gives CDR1 LNHDA, CDR2 SQIVND (reference sequence). CDR3 length: 12 residues. CDR3 DNA sequence: TGCGCCAGAAGTATTTGGACCGGGGAGCTATTTTTT. It is translated as CARSIWTGELFF.

The gene calls are TRBV5-6 and TRBJ2-2, with unresolved D. CDR1 is SGHDT, CDR2 YYEEEE, per germline. The CDR3 sequence is 15 residues long. Here the CDR3 DNA reads TGTACTAACAGCTTGGCACCCAGAGTCATCGGGGAGCTGTTTTTT. Amino acid sequence: CTNSLAPRVIGELFF.

The sample holds many counts of this clonotype. This chain links TRBV14 with TRBJ2-1, with 8 bases identical to TRBD1. V lost 0 bases, J lost 9 bases, and 19 bases stayed unmatched. Germline V lookup: CDR1 SGHDN, CDR2 FVKESK. The CDR3 length is 19 residues. The CDR3: CASSQDLTPRDRMGIEQFF. The CDR3, as DNA: TGTGCCAGCAGCCAAGACCTTACACCCCGGGACAGGATGGGGATTGAGCAGTTCTTC. Filled out from reference TRBV14 and TRBJ2-1, the complete variable domain reads EAGVTQFPSHSVIEKGQTVTLRCDPISGHDNLYWYRRVMGKEIKFLLHFVKESKQDESGMPNNRFLAERTGGTYSTLKVQPAELEDSGVYFCASSQDLTPRDRMGIEQFFGPGTRLTVL.

The rearrangement joins TRBV2 to TRBJ1-1, with D unclear. The V and J ends lost 7 bases and 1 base respectively, with 10 bases between them. Germline V lookup: CDR1 SNHLY, CDR2 FYNNEI. The CDR3 runs to 13 residues. The CDR3 spells CASMNQANTEAFF. The CDR3 region has the DNA TGTGCCAGCATGAACCAGGCGAACACTGAAGCTTTCTTT. The whole variable domain, remainder taken from reference TRBV2 and TRBJ1-1, is EPEVTQTPSHQVTQMGQEVILRCVPISNHLYFYWYRQILGQKVEFLVSFYNNEISEKSEIFDDQFSVERPDGSNFTLKIRSTKLEDSAMYFCASMNQANTEAFFGQGTRLTVV.

In the case of this clonotype: Germline and junction disagree at one end, which may indicate a read error. In DNA form, the CDR3 reads TGCGCCAGCAGCCGAGATCGATGGACAGAGCGGGAGCACTACTTC. Residues: CASSRDRWTEREHYF. This chain uses TRBV4-3 with TRBJ2-7; 8 nucleotides align to TRBD2. Germline V gives CDR1 LGHNA, CDR2 YSLEER. CDR3 length: 15 amino acids.

On this clonotype: Germline and junction disagree at one end, which may indicate a read error. V usage is TRBV11-3 and J usage is TRBJ2-7; perhaps TRBD2 as D (6 bases). Germline CDR1 and CDR2: SGHNT and YENEEA. CDR3 length: 16 residues. The CDR3 reads CASSRRDWDYSYEHFF. CDR3 sequence (DNA): TGTGCCAGCAGCCGCCGGGACTGGGATTACTCCTACGAGCATTTCTTC.

A remark on this clonotype: One end of the junction is discordant with germline, which a read error may explain. The chain is built from TRBV6-1 and TRBJ2-2; D may correspond to TRBD1 or TRBD2 (6 bases each). This CDR3 region has 19 residues. Per germline, CDR1 MNHNS and CDR2 SASEGT. DNA for the CDR3: TGTGCCAGTAGTGAAACCCATCCCGGGGGCGCCGCTAACACCGGGGAGCTGTTTTTT. Protein: CASSETHPGGAANTGELFF.

For this clonotype: The junction departs from the called germline gene at one end, perhaps through a read error. The J gene is TRBJ2-1, the V gene TRBV4-3; tentatively, D is TRBD2 (6 bases). The germline V gene has CDR1 LGHNA and CDR2 YSLEER. CDR3 length equals 16 residues. The CDR3 DNA reads as TGCGCCAGCAGCCATGATGCGGGAAGCTCCTACAATGAGAAGTTCTTT. Translating it yields CASSHDAGSSYNEKFF.

CDR3 in amino acids: CASSFAGQLEAFF. For the CDR3, the DNA is TGTGCCAGCAGTTTTGCGGGACAGCTTGAAGCTTTCTTT. The chain carries TRBV12-3 or TRBV12-4 and TRBJ1-1; 7 bases fit TRBD1. This CDR3 has 13 residues. J was trimmed by 7 bases and V by 3 bases; bases with no gene match: 5.

In the case of this clonotype: The final CDR3 position lacks the conserved phenylalanine or tryptophan, pointing to a likely read error. The limits of the CDR3 on the DNA are not certain, so only TCRdb's listed CDR3 is given. CDR3 sequence reads: CASSRLAVGGYEHFY. The rearrangement links TRBV11-3 to TRBJ2-1; the table's D call, TRBD2, has no DNA check behind it. The length of the CDR3 is 15 amino acids, counting both ends. Germline loops: CDR1 SGHNT, CDR2 YENEEA.

A word on this clonotype: A read error may be the cause here, since a much bigger clone is one base away. This chain uses TRBV29-1 with TRBJ1-1, with TRBD1 as a possible D gene (5 bases). With 6 bases removed from V and 3 bases from J, the gap between germline ends came to 17 bases. The CDR3 covers 14 residues. Germline V gene lookup returns CDR1 SQVTM and CDR2 ANQGSEA. CDR3 DNA sequence: TGCAGCGTCCAACGGGGAGGGGAAGACACTGAAGCTTTCTTT. Amino acids: CSVQRGGEDTEAFF.

The chain is built from TRBV12-3 or TRBV12-4 and TRBJ2-1, with D tentatively TRBD1 or TRBD2 (5 bases each). V dropped 6 bases and J dropped 9 bases, with 18 bases sitting between them. This CDR3 region has 14 residues. The CDR3 sequence is CASSLSGTGLEQFF. CDR3 DNA: TGTGCCAGCAGCCTGTCCGGGACCGGACTTGAGCAGTTCTTC.

Comment on this clonotype: Relative to the germline gene, one junction end is altered; a read error may explain this. V and J are TRBV12-3 or TRBV12-4 and TRBJ2-5; TRBD2 might be the D (6 bases). The CDR3 consists of 15 residues. CDR3 in DNA: TGTGCCAGCACCTCCTACACCGGGAGCGAAGAGACCCAATACTTC. It encodes CASTSYTGSEETQYF.

On this clonotype itself: A much larger clonotype is one base distant, so this may be a read error. The J gene is TRBJ2-1, the V gene TRBV11-1; 11 bases are shared with TRBD2. This CDR3 spans 19 amino acids. The germline V gene encodes CDR1 SGHAT and CDR2 FQDESV (reference sequence). CDR3 region: CASSLRPGLAAYSYNEQLF. The CDR3 nucleotides are TGTGCCAGCAGCTTACGCCCGGGACTAGCGGCTTATTCCTACAATGAGCAGTTATTC.

By proportion, this clonotype is medium-sized. The chain recombines TRBV12-3 or TRBV12-4 with TRBJ1-6, with D tentatively TRBD1 (6 bases). The CDR3 length is 14 residues. Trimming removed 5 bases from V and 5 bases from J, with 10 bases in between. CDR3 sequence reads: CASSKRQDNSPLHF. The CDR3, as DNA: TGTGCCAGCAGTAAGAGACAGGATAATTCACCCCTCCACTTT.

The rearrangement uses TRBV29-1 and TRBJ2-7, with D tentatively TRBD1 or TRBD2 (5 bases each). The CDR3 is 13 amino acids. From germline, CDR1 is SQVTM and CDR2 ANQGSEA. CDR3 in DNA: TGCAGTGTAGAACACGGGGCATTTTACGAGCAGTACTTC. Its translation: CSVEHGAFYEQYF.

This clonotype was seen more than once but under ten times. The junction shows a germline mismatch at one end, possibly a read error. V is TRBV29-1 and J is TRBJ2-7, with D maybe TRBD2 (5 bases). This CDR3 is built from 12 residues. Per the germline V gene, CDR1 is SQVTM and CDR2 is ANQGSEA. The CDR3: CSVENSSYEQYF. The CDR3 region has the DNA TGTAGCGTTGAAAACTCATCCTACGAGCAGTACTTC.

A remark on this clonotype: At one of its ends the junction is not consistent with the germline gene, which may arise from a read error. This rearrangement joins TRBV19 to TRBJ2-5; D call uncertain. The V gene's germline CDR1 is LNHDA and CDR2 SQIVND (reference sequence). The length of the CDR3 is 16 residues. The CDR3 coding sequence is TGTGCCAGTAGTATACAGGATGTTGGCGATCAAGAGACTCAGTACTTC. Translating gives CASSIQDVGDQETQYF. Based on the CDR3 plus reference TRBV19 and TRBJ2-5, the full variable domain is DGGITQSPKYLFRKEGQNVTLSCEQNLNHDAMYWYRQDPGQGLRLIYYSQIVNDFQKGDIAEGYSVSREKKESFPLTVTSAQKNPTAFYLCASSIQDVGDQETQYFGPGTRLLVL.

Comments on this clonotype: The germline gene is not matched at one end of the junction; a read error may be the cause. V usage is TRBV6-5 and J usage is TRBJ2-5; a weak D match, TRBD1 (6 bases). This CDR3 comprises 13 residues. Germline V lookup: CDR1 MNHEY, CDR2 SVGAGI. This CDR3 reads CASSTDRRLTQYF. Written as DNA, the CDR3 is TGTGCCAGCAGTACCGACAGGAGACTGACCCAGTACTTT.

The chain combines TRBV11-1 with TRBJ2-2; D is unclear. V was cut by 6 bases and J by 6 bases, with 20 bases left in between. Germline-derived CDR1 and CDR2 are SGHAT and FQDESV (reference sequence). The CDR3 totals 16 residues. CDR3 sequence reads: CASRMVMARVSGELFF. The CDR3 nucleotides read TGTGCCAGCAGAATGGTTATGGCGAGAGTGTCCGGGGAGCTGTTTTTT. Looking up the rest from reference TRBV11-1 and TRBJ2-2 gives the full variable domain: EAEVAQSPRYKITEKSQAVAFWCDPISGHATLYWYRQILGQGPELLVQFQDESVVDDSQLPKDRFSAERLKGVDSTLKIQPAELGDSAMYLCASRMVMARVSGELFFGEGSRLTVL.

This clonotype was seen ten or more times. This chain joins TRBV20-1 and TRBJ1-1; perhaps TRBD1 as D (6 bases). The CDR3 extends over 15 amino acids. The ends were cut back, 0 bases at V and 1 base at J, with 12 bases in the middle. CDR1 DFQATT and CDR2 SNEGSKA come from the germline V gene (reference sequence). The CDR3 DNA reads as TGCAGTGCTAGAGAATTTGGGACACCGAACACTGAAGCTTTCTTT. Its protein product is CSAREFGTPNTEAFF.

This sequence joins TRBV28 and TRBJ1-6; no clear D gene. V dropped 7 bases and J dropped 10 bases, with 17 bases sitting between them. The CDR3 runs 14 residues. Germline loops: CDR1 MDHEN, CDR2 SYDVKM. The CDR3 here is CASNGLSGASPLHF. CDR3 nucleotides: TGTGCCAGCAATGGACTATCTGGAGCCTCACCCCTCCACTTT.